This T cell receptor beta chain originates from a study of cytomegalovirus exposure and HLA in healthy donors. Primers included in the PCR were 60 Vbeta and 13 Jbeta primers. Some clones are missing from TCRdb's copy, which holds only in-frame ones; the method was immunoSEQ multiplex PCR. The sample yields about 150,000 clones, over 65% seen once. The CDR3 has 14 amino acids. Germline assignment: CDR1 SEHNR and CDR2 FQNEAQ (reference sequence). V gave up 7 bases and J gave up 4 bases, with 16 bases separating them. The clonotype comes from a woman between 40 and 50 years old in good health and CMV-seronegative. The chain employs TRBV7-9 and TRBJ1-2, with unresolved D. The sequenced sample consisted of PBMCs. The CDR3 nucleotides read TGTGCCAGCACCCCCCCCGGAGAACCCTATGGCTACACCTTC. Its translation is CASTPPGEPYGYTF.